The entry that follows covers one T cell receptor (beta chain) sequence. The entry originates in a study of T-cell reconstitution after alpha-beta-depleted transplantation in children. The CDR3 spans 14 residues. V shed 5 bases, J shed 9 bases, and the junction held 7 bases outside the gene matches. Germline V gene sequence: CDR1 SGHAT, CDR2 FQNNGV. The TCRbeta library was prepared with unique molecular identifiers. Via MiXCR, TCRdb re-called the PCR reads, giving one row per CDR3 protein. Among about 540,000 distinct CDR3 sequences listed, 15% to 20% were seen once. The V and J genes are TRBV11-2 and TRBJ1-6, with 7 positions matching TRBD1. The starting material was PBMCs from the stem cell graft donor, obtained from the stem cell graft. This clonotype was obtained from a human donor who donated a stem cell graft to a child with acute lymphoblastic leukemia. CDR3 residues: CASSRTGASSPLHF. CDR3 coding DNA: TGTGCCAGCAGCCGTACAGGGGCCAGTTCACCCCTCCACTTT.